This T cell receptor (beta chain) was sequenced for a study of blood T cell repertoires in COVID-19. Study overall: COVID-19 samples collected from the United States, Italy and Spain covered acute and convalescent phases. PBMCs, B-cell-depleted T cells, or T cells were the source of the cDNA or gDNA that made up the material.

Cohort allocation depended upon clinical history that participants reported. Recovered status applied to Cohort 3 donors who had two consecutive negative PCRs. It also applied to those with clearance or with symptom resolution. V lost 5 bases and J lost 3; bases outside the gene matches: 7. Germline CDR1 and CDR2: MDHEN and SYDVKM. The CDR3 covers 15 residues. TCRdb's copy holds only in-frame clones and misses some; the assay was immunoSEQ multiplex PCR. The table includes 400,000 or so clones, 80% to 90% detected once. The specimen sequenced was PBMCs or T cells enriched from blood (not recorded which). The sequence was obtained from a man under 40 who had recovered from COVID-19. The chain joins TRBV28 to TRBJ2-7, with TRBD2 matching over 10 bases. In nucleotides, the CDR3 is TGTGCCAGCAGTAGCGGGAGGGCCTCTTTCTACGAGCAGTACTTC. It yields the protein CASSSGRASFYEQYF.